Each of the 17 T cell receptor beta chains below was sequenced from the same sample in a study of cytomegalovirus exposure and HLA in healthy donors. The study ran its PCR with 60 Vbeta and 13 Jbeta primers. The repertoire was sequenced with immunoSEQ multiplex PCR; TCRdb's copy has only in-frame clones and lacks some. The sample carries approximately 150,000 clones, less than 9.5% recorded once. The sequenced sample was PBMCs. Receptors originate from a male donor in good health and CMV-seronegative.

The CDR3 reads CASSPQDRGGDYGYTF. Written as DNA, the CDR3 is TGTGCCAGCTCACCTCAGGACAGGGGAGGAGACTATGGCTACACCTTC. This chain connects TRBV18 to TRBJ1-2; 9 bases are a match to TRBD1. The V and J ends lost 3 bases and 3 bases, in that order; junction bases with no gene match: 8. CDR3 size: 16 residues. Germline V gene sequence: CDR1 KGHSH, CDR2 LQKENI.

The V and J genes are TRBV7-9 and TRBJ2-7; possible D gene TRBD1, 5 bases. This CDR3 comprises 13 residues. The V gene's germline CDR1 is SEHNR and CDR2 FQNEAQ (reference sequence). The V and J ends lost 5 bases and 4 bases respectively, with 12 bases between them. CDR3 in DNA: TGTGCCAGCAGCCCAGGGCGGAAGTACGAGCAGTACTTC. This gives the protein CASSPGRKYEQYF.

The gene calls are TRBV28 and TRBJ1-5, with TRBD1 matching over 7 bases. The CDR3 covers 15 residues. The V and J ends lost 5 bases and 6 bases, in that order; junction bases with no gene match: 10. The germline gives CDR1 MDHEN, CDR2 SYDVKM. The CDR3 is CASSPNRGTGQPQHF. The CDR3 bases are TGTGCCAGCAGTCCAAACAGGGGAACTGGTCAGCCCCAGCATTTT.

CDR3: CASSPGLAGGNEQFF. DNA for the CDR3: TGTGCCAGCAGTCCGGGACTAGCGGGAGGCAATGAGCAGTTCTTC. The chain couples TRBV2 to TRBJ2-1; TRBD2 matches at 15 bases. The CDR3 sequence is 15 residues long. V shed 5 bases and J 6 bases; nucleotides not matched to a gene: 2. The V gene's germline CDR1 is SNHLY and CDR2 FYNNEI.

V gene TRBV11-2 combines with J gene TRBJ1-2; D gene unclear. Trimming removed 1 base at V and 5 bases at J, with 11 bases between. CDR1 and CDR2 (germline): SGHAT, FQNNGV. The CDR3 is made up of 14 amino acids. CDR3 bases: TGTGCCAGCAGCTTAGGGTCCGGGATGTATGGCTACACCTTC. Translating gives CASSLGSGMYGYTF.

This clone was counted only a few times. The gene calls are TRBV5-1 and TRBJ2-7, with a weak D call TRBD1 (5 bases). V shed 6 bases and J shed 2 bases, with 12 bases lying between them. The CDR3 extends over 13 amino acids. Per germline, CDR1 SGHRS and CDR2 YFSETQ. The CDR3 sequence: CASNRKGTYEQYF. CDR3 sequence (DNA): TGCGCCAGCAACAGGAAGGGGACCTACGAGCAGTACTTC.

The chain recombines TRBV6-6 with TRBJ2-5, with D possibly TRBD1 on 6 matching bases. The DNA end is a closer match to TRBJ2-7, so the J assignment may be wrong. Germline-derived CDR1 and CDR2 are MNHNY and SVGAGI (reference sequence). This CDR3 has 15 amino acids. The CDR3 DNA reads TGTGCCAGCAGCAAGGACAGTCTAACCTCCTACGAGCAGTACTTC. Encoded protein: CASSKDSLTSYEQYF.

J is TRBJ2-3 and V is TRBV28; D not resolved. This CDR3 has 12 amino acids. The V end lost 4 bases, the J end lost 6 bases, and 8 bases lay between the germline ends. Germline assignment: CDR1 MDHEN and CDR2 SYDVKM. CDR3: CASSSVLDTQYF. As DNA, the CDR3 is TGTGCCAGCAGTTCGGTCCTGGATACGCAGTATTTT.

This clone showed up just a few times. The chain joins TRBV27 to TRBJ1-5, with D possibly matching TRBD1 (5 bases). Germline V gene lookup returns CDR1 MNHEY and CDR2 SMNVEV (reference sequence). V gave up 11 bases and J gave up 7 bases, with 27 bases separating them. The CDR3 consists of 16 residues. The CDR3 DNA sequence: TGTGCCCCTCTCTTTATCGGGCAGGGCGCGAGACAGCCCCAGCATTTT. It specifies CAPLFIGQGARQPQHF.

CDR3 region: CASSSRITSTDTQYF. Written as DNA, the CDR3 is TGTGCCAGCTCGTCCAGGATTACTAGCACAGATACGCAGTATTTT. The V gene is TRBV18, the J gene TRBJ2-3; D unresolved. Looked up from germline, CDR1 is KGHSH and CDR2 is LQKENI. This CDR3 region has 15 residues. The ends were cut back, 6 bases at V and 0 bases at J, with 13 bases in the middle.

There are a few counts of this clone. This rearrangement joins TRBV4-2 to TRBJ1-4; D unresolved. The CDR3 sequence is 15 residues long. V was trimmed by 0 bases and J by 7 bases, leaving 12 bases between them. The germline V gene encodes CDR1 LGHNA and CDR2 YNFKEQ. CDR3 DNA sequence: TGTGCCAGCAGCCAAGATCTGAGGTCTGTTGAAAAACTGTTTTTT. It yields the protein CASSQDLRSVEKLFF.

This clone has a handful of counts. Other DNA sequences of this sample code for an identical CDR3. This chain uses TRBV6-5 with TRBJ1-1; 7 nucleotides align to TRBD1. Germline CDR1 is MNHEY and CDR2 is SVGAGI. The length of the CDR3 is 14 residues. The V gene end was trimmed by 6 bases and the J gene end by 1 base; junction bases not matched to a gene: 5. CDR3 bases: TGTGCCAGCAGACCCGGGACAGCGAACACTGAAGCTTTCTTT. Protein product: CASRPGTANTEAFF.

This clone has only a few counts. The chain has TRBV28 and TRBJ1-1, with D perhaps matching TRBD1 (5 bases). The germline V gene has CDR1 MDHEN and CDR2 SYDVKM. Trimming took 5 bases from V and 3 from J, leaving 16 bases between them. The CDR3 spans 15 residues. DNA for the CDR3: TGTGCCAGCAGTCCCCTTGCGTGGGGCGACACTGAAGCTTTCTTT. Amino acid sequence: CASSPLAWGDTEAFF.

The V and J genes are TRBV7-9 and TRBJ2-5, with TRBD1 as a possible D gene (6 bases). V was cut by 5 bases and J by 0 bases, with 10 bases left in between. The CDR3 has 14 residues. The V gene's germline CDR1 is SEHNR and CDR2 FQNEAQ (reference sequence). CDR3 region: CASSRTAYQETQYF. In nucleotides, the CDR3 is TGTGCCAGCAGCAGGACAGCGTACCAAGAGACCCAGTACTTC.

This clone was seen only a few times. The chain joins TRBV7-3 to TRBJ2-5; 7 bases align to TRBD1. Per germline, CDR1 SGHTA and CDR2 FQGTGA. There are 14 residues in the CDR3. V was pared by 5 bases and J by 2 bases, with 5 bases of the junction left unmatched. The CDR3 region is CASSPDRDQETQYF. The DNA for the CDR3 is TGTGCCAGCAGCCCCGACAGGGATCAAGAGACCCAGTACTTC.

This clone was counted a few times. The J gene is TRBJ2-3, the V gene TRBV5-1, with D maybe TRBD1 (7 bases). The CDR3 spans 15 residues. The V end lost 1 base, the J end lost 5 bases, and 14 bases lay between the germline ends. Germline lookup yields CDR1 SGHRS and CDR2 YFSETQ. In DNA, the CDR3 is TGCGCCAGCAGCTTGCTGACAGGGACTTTAGATACGCAGTATTTT. This translates into CASSLLTGTLDTQYF.

This chain uses TRBV7-2 with TRBJ2-5; D ambiguous. The CDR3 sequence is 13 residues long. The V and J ends lost 8 bases and 5 bases respectively, with 15 bases between them. Germline lookup yields CDR1 SGHTA and CDR2 FQGNSA. The CDR3, as DNA: TGTGCCAGCCGACCGGGTAGGCAGGAGACCCAGTACTTC. This gives the protein CASRPGRQETQYF.